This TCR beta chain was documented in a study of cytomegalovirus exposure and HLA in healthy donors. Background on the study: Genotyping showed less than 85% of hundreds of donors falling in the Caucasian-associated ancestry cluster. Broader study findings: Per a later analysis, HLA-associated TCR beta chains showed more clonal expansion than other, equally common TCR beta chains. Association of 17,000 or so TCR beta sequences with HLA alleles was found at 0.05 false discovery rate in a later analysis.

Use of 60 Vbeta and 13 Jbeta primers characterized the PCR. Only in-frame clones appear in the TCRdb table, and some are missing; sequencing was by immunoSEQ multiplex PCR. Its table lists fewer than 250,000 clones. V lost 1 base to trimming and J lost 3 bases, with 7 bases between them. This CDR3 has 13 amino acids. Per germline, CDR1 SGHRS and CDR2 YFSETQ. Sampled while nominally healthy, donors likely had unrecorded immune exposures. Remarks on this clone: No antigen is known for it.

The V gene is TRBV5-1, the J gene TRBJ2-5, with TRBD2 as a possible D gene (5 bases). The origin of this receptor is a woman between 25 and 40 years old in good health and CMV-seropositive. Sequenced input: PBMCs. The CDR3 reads CASSLPAEETQYF. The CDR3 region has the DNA TGCGCCAGCAGCTTGCCAGCGGAAGAGACCCAGTACTTC.